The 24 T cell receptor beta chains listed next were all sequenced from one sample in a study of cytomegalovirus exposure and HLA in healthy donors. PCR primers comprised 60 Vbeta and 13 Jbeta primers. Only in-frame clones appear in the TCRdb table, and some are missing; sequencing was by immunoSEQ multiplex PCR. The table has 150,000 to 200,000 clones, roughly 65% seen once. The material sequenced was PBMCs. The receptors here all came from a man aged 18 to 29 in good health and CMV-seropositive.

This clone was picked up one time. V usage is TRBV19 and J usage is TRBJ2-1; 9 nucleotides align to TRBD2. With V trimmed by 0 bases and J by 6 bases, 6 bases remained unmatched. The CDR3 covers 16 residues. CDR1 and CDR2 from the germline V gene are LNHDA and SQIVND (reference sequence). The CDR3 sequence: CASSIEGRGGLNEQFF. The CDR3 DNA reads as TGTGCCAGTAGTATAGAAGGGCGGGGGGGCCTCAATGAGCAGTTCTTC.

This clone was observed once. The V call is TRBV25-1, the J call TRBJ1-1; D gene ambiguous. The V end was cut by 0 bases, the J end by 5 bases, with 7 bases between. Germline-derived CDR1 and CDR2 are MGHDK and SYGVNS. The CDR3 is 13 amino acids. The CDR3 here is CASSEYPGTEAFF. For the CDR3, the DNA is TGTGCCAGCAGTGAATACCCCGGTACTGAAGCTTTCTTT.

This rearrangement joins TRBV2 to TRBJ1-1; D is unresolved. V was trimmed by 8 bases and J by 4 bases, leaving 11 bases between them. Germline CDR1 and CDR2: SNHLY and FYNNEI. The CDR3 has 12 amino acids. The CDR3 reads CASLRVLTEAFF. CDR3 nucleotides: TGTGCCAGCCTGAGGGTTCTCACTGAAGCTTTCTTT.

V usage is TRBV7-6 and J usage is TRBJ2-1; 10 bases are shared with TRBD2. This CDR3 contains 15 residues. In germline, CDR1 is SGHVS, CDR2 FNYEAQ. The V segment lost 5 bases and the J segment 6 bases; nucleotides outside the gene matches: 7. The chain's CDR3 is CASSLTSGMFNEQFF. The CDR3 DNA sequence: TGTGCCAGCAGCCTTACTAGCGGGATGTTCAATGAGCAGTTCTTC.

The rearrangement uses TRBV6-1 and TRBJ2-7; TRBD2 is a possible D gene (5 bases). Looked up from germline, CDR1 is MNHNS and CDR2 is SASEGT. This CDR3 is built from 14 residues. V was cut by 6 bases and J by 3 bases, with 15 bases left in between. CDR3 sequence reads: CASSQTLGHYEQYV. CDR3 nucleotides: TGTGCCAGCAGCCAAACACTAGGCCACTACGAGCAGTACGTC.

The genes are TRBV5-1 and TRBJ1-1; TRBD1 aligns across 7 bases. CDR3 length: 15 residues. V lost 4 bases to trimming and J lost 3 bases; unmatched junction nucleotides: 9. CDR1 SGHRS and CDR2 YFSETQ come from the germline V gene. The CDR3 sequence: CASSAGRQGDTEAFF. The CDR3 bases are TGCGCCAGCAGCGCGGGAAGACAGGGTGACACTGAAGCTTTCTTT.

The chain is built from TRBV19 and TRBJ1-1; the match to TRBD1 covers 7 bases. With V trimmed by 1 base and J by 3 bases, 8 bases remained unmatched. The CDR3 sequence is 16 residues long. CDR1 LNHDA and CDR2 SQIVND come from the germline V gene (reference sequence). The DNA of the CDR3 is TGTGCCAGTAGTATAGTCCTTCGACAGGGCGACACTGAAGCTTTCTTT. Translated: CASSIVLRQGDTEAFF.

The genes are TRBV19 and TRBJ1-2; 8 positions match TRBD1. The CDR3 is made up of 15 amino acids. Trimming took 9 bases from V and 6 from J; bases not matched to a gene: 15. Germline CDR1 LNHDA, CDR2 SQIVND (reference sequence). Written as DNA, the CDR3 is TGTGCCAGCGGAGTACTAGGACAGGGAATGGATGGCTACACCTTC. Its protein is CASGVLGQGMDGYTF.

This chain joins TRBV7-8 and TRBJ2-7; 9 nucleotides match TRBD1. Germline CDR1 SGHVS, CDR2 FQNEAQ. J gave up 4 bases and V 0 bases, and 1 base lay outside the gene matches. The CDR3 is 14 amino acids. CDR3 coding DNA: TGTGCCAGCAGCTTAGCGGACAGGGGTTACGAGCAGTACGTC. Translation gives CASSLADRGYEQYV.

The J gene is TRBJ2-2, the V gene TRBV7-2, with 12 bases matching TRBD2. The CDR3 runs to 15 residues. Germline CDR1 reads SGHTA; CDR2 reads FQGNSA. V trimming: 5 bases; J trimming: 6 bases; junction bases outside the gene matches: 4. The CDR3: CASSPSSGGAGELFF. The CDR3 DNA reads TGTGCCAGCAGCCCGTCTAGCGGGGGGGCCGGGGAGCTGTTTTTT.

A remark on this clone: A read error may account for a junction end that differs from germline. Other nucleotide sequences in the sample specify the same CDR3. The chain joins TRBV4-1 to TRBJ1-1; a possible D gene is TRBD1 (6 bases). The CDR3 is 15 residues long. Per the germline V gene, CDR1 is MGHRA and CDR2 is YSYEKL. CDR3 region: CASSQQGRAGTEAFF. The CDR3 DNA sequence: TGCGCTAGCAGCCAACAGGGCAGGGCCGGAACTGAAGCTTTCTTT.

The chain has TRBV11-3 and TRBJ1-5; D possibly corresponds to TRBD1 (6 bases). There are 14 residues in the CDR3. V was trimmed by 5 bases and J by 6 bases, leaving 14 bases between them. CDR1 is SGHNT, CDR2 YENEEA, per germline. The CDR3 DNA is TGTGCCAGCAGCCGAGGGGGGGACGGTCAGCCCCAGCATTTT. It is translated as CASSRGGDGQPQHF.

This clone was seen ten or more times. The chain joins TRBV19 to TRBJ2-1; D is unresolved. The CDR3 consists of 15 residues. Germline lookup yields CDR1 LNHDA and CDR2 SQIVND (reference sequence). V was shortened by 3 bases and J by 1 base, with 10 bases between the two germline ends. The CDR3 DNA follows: TGTGCCAGTAGTATGGCACCGAGGTCCTACAATGAGCAGTTCTTC. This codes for CASSMAPRSYNEQFF.

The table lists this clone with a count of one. The CDR3 is CASSGGGALNTEAFF. The CDR3 coding sequence is TGTGCCAGCAGTGGAGGTGGGGCCCTGAACACTGAAGCTTTCTTT. The chain has TRBV2 and TRBJ1-1; tentative D call: TRBD1 (5 bases). Deletions cut 4 bases from V and 0 bases from J, with 12 bases between. The germline V gene has CDR1 SNHLY and CDR2 FYNNEI. The CDR3 is 15 amino acids.

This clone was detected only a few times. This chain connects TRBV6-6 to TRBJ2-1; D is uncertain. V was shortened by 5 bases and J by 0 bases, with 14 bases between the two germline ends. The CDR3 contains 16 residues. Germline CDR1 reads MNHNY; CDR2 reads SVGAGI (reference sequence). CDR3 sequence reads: CASSPPTTLSYNEQFF. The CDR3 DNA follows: TGTGCCAGCAGTCCTCCCACTACCCTCTCCTACAATGAGCAGTTCTTC.

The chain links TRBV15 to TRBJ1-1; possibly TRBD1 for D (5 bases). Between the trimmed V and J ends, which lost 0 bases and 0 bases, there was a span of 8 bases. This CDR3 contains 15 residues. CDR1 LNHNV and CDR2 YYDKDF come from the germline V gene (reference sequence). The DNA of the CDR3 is TGTGCCACCAGCAGAGAGGAGACAGTGAACACTGAAGCTTTCTTT. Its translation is CATSREETVNTEAFF.

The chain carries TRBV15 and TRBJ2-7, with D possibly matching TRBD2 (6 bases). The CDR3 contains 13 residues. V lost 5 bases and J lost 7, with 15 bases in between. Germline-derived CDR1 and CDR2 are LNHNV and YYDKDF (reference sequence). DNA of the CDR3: TGTGCCACCAGCGAGACTAGGGGAGAGGAGCAGTACGTC. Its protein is CATSETRGEEQYV.

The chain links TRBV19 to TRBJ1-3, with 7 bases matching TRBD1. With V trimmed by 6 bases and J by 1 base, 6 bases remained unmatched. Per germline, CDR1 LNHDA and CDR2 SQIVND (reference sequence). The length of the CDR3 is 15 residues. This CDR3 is CASRPPDRSGNTIYF. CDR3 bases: TGTGCCAGTAGACCCCCGGACAGGTCTGGAAACACCATATATTTT.

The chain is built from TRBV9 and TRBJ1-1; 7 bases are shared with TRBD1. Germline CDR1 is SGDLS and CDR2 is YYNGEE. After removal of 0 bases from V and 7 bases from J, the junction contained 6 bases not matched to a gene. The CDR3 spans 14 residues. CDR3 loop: CASSVVGGPFEAFF. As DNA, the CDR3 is TGTGCCAGCAGCGTAGTAGGGGGCCCTTTTGAAGCTTTCTTT.

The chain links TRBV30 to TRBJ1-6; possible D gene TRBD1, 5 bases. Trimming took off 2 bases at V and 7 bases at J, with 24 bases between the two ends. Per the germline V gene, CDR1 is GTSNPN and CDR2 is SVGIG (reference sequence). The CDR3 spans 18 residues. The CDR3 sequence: CAWSTLPVYRNNNSPLHF. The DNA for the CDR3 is TGTGCCTGGAGTACCTTACCCGTATACAGGAATAACAATTCACCCCTCCACTTT.

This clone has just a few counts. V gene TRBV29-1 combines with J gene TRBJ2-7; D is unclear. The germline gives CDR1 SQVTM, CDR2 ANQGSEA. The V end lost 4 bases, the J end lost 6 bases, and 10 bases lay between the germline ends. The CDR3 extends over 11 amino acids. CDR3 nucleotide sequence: TGCAGCGTTGGATCGATGGGCGAGCAGTACGTC. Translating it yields CSVGSMGEQYV.

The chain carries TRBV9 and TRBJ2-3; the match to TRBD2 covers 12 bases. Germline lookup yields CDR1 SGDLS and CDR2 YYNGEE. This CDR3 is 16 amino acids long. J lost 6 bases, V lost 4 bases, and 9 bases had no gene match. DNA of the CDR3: TGTGCCAGCAGCCCCACGACTAGCGGGGGTGGTGATACGCAGTATTTT. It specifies CASSPTTSGGGDTQYF.

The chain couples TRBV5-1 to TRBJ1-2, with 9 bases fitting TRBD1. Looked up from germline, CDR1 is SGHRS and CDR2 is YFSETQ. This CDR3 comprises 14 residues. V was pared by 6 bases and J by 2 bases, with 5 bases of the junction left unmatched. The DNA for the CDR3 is TGCGCCAGCAACTCCGGACAGGGGAACTATGGCTACACCTTC. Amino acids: CASNSGQGNYGYTF.

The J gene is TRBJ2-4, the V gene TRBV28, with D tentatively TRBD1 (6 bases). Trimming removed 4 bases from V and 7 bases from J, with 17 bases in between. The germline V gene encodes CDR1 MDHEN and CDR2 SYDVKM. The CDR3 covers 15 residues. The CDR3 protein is CASSSPRRGRNIQYF. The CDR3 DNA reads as TGTGCCAGCAGTTCCCCCCGCAGGGGACGGAACATTCAGTACTTC.